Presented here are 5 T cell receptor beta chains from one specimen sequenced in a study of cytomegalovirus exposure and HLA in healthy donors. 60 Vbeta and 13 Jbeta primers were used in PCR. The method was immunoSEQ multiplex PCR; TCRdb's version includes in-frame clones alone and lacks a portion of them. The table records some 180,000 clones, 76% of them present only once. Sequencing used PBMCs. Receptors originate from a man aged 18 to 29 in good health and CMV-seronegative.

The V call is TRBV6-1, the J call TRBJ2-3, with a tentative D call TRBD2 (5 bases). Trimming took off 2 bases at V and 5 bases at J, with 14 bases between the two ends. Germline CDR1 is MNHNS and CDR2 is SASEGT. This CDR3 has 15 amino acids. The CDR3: CASSELGLAGDTQYF. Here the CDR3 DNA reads TGTGCCAGCAGTGAATTAGGCCTAGCCGGAGATACGCAGTATTTT.

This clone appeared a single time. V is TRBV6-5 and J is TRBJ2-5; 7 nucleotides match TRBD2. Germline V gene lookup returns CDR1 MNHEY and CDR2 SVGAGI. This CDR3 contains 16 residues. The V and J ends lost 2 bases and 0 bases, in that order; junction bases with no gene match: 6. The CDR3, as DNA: TGTGCCAGCAGTTACCCGGCCGCGGGGGACCAAGAGACCCAGTACTTC. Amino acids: CASSYPAAGDQETQYF.

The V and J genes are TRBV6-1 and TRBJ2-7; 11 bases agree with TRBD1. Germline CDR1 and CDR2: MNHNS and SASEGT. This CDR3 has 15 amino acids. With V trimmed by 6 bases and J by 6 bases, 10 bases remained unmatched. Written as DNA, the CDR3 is TGTGCCAGCAGCCTAGGGACAGGGGGGGGAAGCGAGCAGTACTTC. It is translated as CASSLGTGGGSEQYF.

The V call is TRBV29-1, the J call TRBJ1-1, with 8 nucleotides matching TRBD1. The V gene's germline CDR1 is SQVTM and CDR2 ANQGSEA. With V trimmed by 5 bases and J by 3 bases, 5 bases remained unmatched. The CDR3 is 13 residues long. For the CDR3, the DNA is TGCAGCGTTATCAGGGGGCACGACACTGAAGCTTTCTTT. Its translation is CSVIRGHDTEAFF.

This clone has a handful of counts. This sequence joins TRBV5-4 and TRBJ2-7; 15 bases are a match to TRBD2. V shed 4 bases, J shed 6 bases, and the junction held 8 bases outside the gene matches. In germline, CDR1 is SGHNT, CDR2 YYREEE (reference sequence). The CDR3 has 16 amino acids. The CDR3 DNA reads TGTGCCAGCAGCACCGGACTAGCGGGAGGGCCGGGCGAGCAGTACTTC. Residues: CASSTGLAGGPGEQYF. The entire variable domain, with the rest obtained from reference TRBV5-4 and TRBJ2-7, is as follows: ETGVTQSPTHLIKTRGQQVTLRCSSQSGHNTVSWYQQALGQGPQFIFQYYREEENGRGNFPPRFSGLQFPNYSSELNVNALELDDSALYLCASSTGLAGGPGEQYFGPGTRLTVT.